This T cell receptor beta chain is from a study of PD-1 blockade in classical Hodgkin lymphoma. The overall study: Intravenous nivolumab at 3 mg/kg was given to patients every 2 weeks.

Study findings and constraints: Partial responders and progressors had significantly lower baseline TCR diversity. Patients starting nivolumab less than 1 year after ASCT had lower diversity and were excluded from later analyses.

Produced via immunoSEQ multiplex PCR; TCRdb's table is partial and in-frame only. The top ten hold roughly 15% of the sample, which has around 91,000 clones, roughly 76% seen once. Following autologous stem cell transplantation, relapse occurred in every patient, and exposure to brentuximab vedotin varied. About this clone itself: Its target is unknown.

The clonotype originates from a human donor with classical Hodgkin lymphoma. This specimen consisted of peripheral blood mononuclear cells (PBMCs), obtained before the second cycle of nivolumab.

CDR3 protein: CASSPDRASYGYTF. CDR3 in DNA: TGTGCCAGCAGCCCGGACAGGGCCAGCTATGGCTACACCTTC. V is TRBV5-6 and J is TRBJ1-2; 8 bases are shared with TRBD1. J was trimmed by 4 bases and V by 4 bases; bases with no gene match: 6. Per the germline V gene, CDR1 is SGHDT and CDR2 is YYEEEE. The CDR3 is 14 amino acids.